These 17 T cell receptor beta chains share one sample of origin, sequenced in a study of T cell responses to AZD1222 COVID-19 vaccine. Clones were sequenced by immunoSEQ multiplex PCR, and TCRdb holds only the in-frame ones, with some missing. Of approximately 100,000 clones in the sample, approximately 90% were seen once. Sequences were derived from peripheral blood, sampled 28 days after the second AZD1222 dose. These TCRs come from an adult who received the AZD1222 COVID-19 vaccine.

The CDR3: CATSDGRAGTDTQYF. CDR3 bases: TGTGCCACCAGTGATGGTAGAGCGGGGACAGATACGCAGTATTTT. This rearrangement joins TRBV24-1 to TRBJ2-3, with 7 bases aligning to TRBD2. This CDR3 is built from 15 residues. CDR1 and CDR2 (germline): KGHDR, SFDVKD. After removal of 3 bases from V and 3 bases from J, the junction contained 5 bases not matched to a gene.

This chain links TRBV14 with TRBJ2-3; 9 nucleotides align to TRBD1. Looked up from germline, CDR1 is SGHDN and CDR2 is FVKESK. This CDR3 region has 16 residues. The V segment lost 0 bases and the J segment 3 bases; nucleotides outside the gene matches: 4. CDR3 in amino acids: CASSQDGDRVTDTQYF. Here the CDR3 DNA reads TGTGCCAGCAGCCAAGATGGGGACAGGGTTACAGATACGCAGTATTTT.

The rearrangement uses TRBV5-1 and TRBJ2-3, with D maybe TRBD1 (6 bases). The germline gives CDR1 SGHRS, CDR2 YFSETQ. With 2 bases removed from V and 0 bases from J, the gap between germline ends came to 16 bases. CDR3 length: 17 amino acids. The DNA for the CDR3 is TGCGCCAGCAGCTTCAGGGCAGGGGTTCCGAGCACAGATACGCAGTATTTT. This sequence encodes CASSFRAGVPSTDTQYF.

The chain has TRBV5-4 and TRBJ2-3; 13 bases align to TRBD2. V was pared by 5 bases and J by 0 bases, with 9 bases of the junction left unmatched. Germline values: CDR1 SGHNT, CDR2 YYREEE (reference sequence). The CDR3 length is 18 residues. CDR3 protein: CASRTTSGGSFSTDTQYF. Written as DNA, the CDR3 is TGTGCCAGCAGAACGACTAGCGGGGGGTCCTTTAGCACAGATACGCAGTATTTT.

The chain links TRBV5-6 to TRBJ2-7, with D possibly TRBD2 on 5 matching bases. V was trimmed by 4 bases and J by 6 bases, leaving 17 bases between them. CDR1 and CDR2 (germline): SGHDT, YYEEEE. This CDR3 spans 14 amino acids. CDR3 bases: TGTGCCAGCAGCCCTCTATGGGAGTCGGTCGAGCAGTACTTC. It encodes CASSPLWESVEQYF.

V and J are TRBV7-8 and TRBJ1-3; maybe TRBD1 (6 bases). V was shortened by 2 bases and J by 4 bases, with 12 bases between the two germline ends. The germline V gene has CDR1 SGHVS and CDR2 FQNEAQ. This CDR3 has 15 residues. Here the CDR3 reads CASSLQGGGGNTIYF. DNA of the CDR3: TGTGCCAGCAGCTTACAAGGGGGGGGCGGAAACACCATATATTTT.

This chain joins TRBV7-2 and TRBJ2-7; D is ambiguous. CDR3 length: 14 amino acids. V was shortened by 2 bases and J by 3 bases, with 11 bases between the two germline ends. Germline values: CDR1 SGHTA, CDR2 FQGNSA. CDR3 sequence (DNA): TGTGCCAGCAGCTTAACGTCTGGCAGCTACGAGCAGTACTTC. It yields the protein CASSLTSGSYEQYF. Using reference TRBV7-2 and TRBJ2-7 for the parts outside the CDR3, the full variable domain is GAGVSQSPSNKVTEKGKDVELRCDPISGHTALYWYRQSLGQGLEFLIYFQGNSAPDKSGLPSDRFSAERTGGSVSTLTIQRTQQEDSAVYLCASSLTSGSYEQYFGPGTRLTVT.

The chain has TRBV5-4 and TRBJ2-5, with 12 nucleotides matching TRBD2. CDR1 is SGHNT, CDR2 YYREEE, per germline (reference sequence). V shed 8 bases, J shed 1 base, and the junction held 9 bases outside the gene matches. The CDR3 contains 16 residues. CDR3 DNA: TGTGCCAGTCGACTAGCGGGGGCCAAGGTCCAAGAGACCCAGTACTTC. It translates to CASRLAGAKVQETQYF.

The table lists this clone with a count of one. The chain uses TRBV5-4 and TRBJ2-1; tentatively, D is TRBD2 (7 bases). The V gene lost 5 bases and the J gene lost 9 bases, with 21 bases spanning the gap. The germline CDR1 and CDR2 sequences are SGHNT and YYREEE (reference sequence). The CDR3 covers 15 residues. The CDR3, as DNA: TGTGCCAGCAGTCTGGGGGCCGGACTAGGTCTTGAGCAGTTCTTC. As protein: CASSLGAGLGLEQFF.

The chain employs TRBV6-2 or TRBV6-3 and TRBJ1-1; D is unclear. Germline-derived CDR1 and CDR2 are MNHEY and SVGEGT. The CDR3 is 14 residues long. V was trimmed by 5 bases and J by 7 bases, leaving 17 bases between them. CDR3 amino acids: CASSGRTGYGEAFF. DNA of the CDR3: TGTGCCAGCAGTGGACGCACGGGGTACGGTGAAGCTTTCTTT.

The chain employs TRBV15 and TRBJ1-2; 7 bases match TRBD1. Germline lookup yields CDR1 LNHNV and CDR2 YYDKDF (reference sequence). This CDR3 contains 15 residues. Losses at the gene ends were 5 bases for V and 5 bases for J; bases not matched to a gene: 11. CDR3 bases: TGTGCCACCAGCCACCTGTCCGGGACAGCGTATGGCTACACCTTC. As protein: CATSHLSGTAYGYTF. Looking up the rest from reference TRBV15 and TRBJ1-2 gives the full variable domain: DAMVIQNPRYQVTQFGKPVTLSCSQTLNHNVMYWYQQKSSQAPKLLFHYYDKDFNNEADTPDNFQSRRPNTSFCFLDIRSPGLGDTAMYLCATSHLSGTAYGYTFGSGTRLTVV.

This clone has a handful of counts. V and J are TRBV3-1 (or the pseudogene TRBV3-2) and TRBJ2-4, with unresolved D. The V end was cut by 1 base, the J end by 2 bases, with 9 bases between. CDR3 length equals 15 residues. CDR1 and CDR2 from the germline V gene are LGHDT and YNNKEL (reference sequence). In DNA form, the CDR3 reads TGTGCCAGCAGCCAAGTAACAGTTACCAAAAACATTCAGTACTTC. Translating gives CASSQVTVTKNIQYF.

The CDR3 protein is CASSFAGTNEQFF. CDR3 sequence (DNA): TGTGCCAGCAGCTTCGCGGGGACTAATGAGCAGTTCTTC. The chain carries TRBV7-3 and TRBJ2-1; tentatively, D is TRBD2 (6 bases). The ends were cut back, 3 bases at V and 7 bases at J, with 10 bases in the middle. The CDR3 extends over 13 amino acids. In germline, CDR1 is SGHTA, CDR2 FQGTGA.

In this sample, this clone turned up a few times. V usage is TRBV28 and J usage is TRBJ2-7; 10 bases agree with TRBD2. CDR1 MDHEN and CDR2 SYDVKM come from the germline V gene. The CDR3 extends over 15 amino acids. V lost 6 bases to trimming and J lost 6 bases; unmatched junction nucleotides: 11. CDR3 sequence reads: CASRASSGGRGEQYF. CDR3 nucleotide sequence: TGTGCCAGCAGGGCCTCTAGCGGGGGACGTGGCGAGCAGTACTTC.

The rearrangement links TRBV12-3 or TRBV12-4 to TRBJ1-4, with D unresolved. V lost 6 bases to trimming and J lost 7 bases, with 9 bases between them. The CDR3 spans 12 residues. In DNA, the CDR3 is TGTGCCAGCAGCTACTTCCCTGAAAAACTGTTTTTT. The encoded protein is CASSYFPEKLFF.

The chain carries TRBV11-3 and TRBJ2-7; 10 bases match TRBD1. The CDR3 consists of 15 residues. The germline CDR1 and CDR2 sequences are SGHNT and YENEEA. The junction had 7 bases not matched to a gene; V was cut back by 4 bases and J by 4 bases. CDR3 coding DNA: TGTGCCAGCAGCTCGGAACCGGGACAGGGGTACGAGCAGTACTTC. This translates into CASSSEPGQGYEQYF.

The chain recombines TRBV2 with TRBJ1-5; no clear D gene. Trimming shortened V by 3 bases and J by 2 bases, and 14 bases separated the two germline ends. The CDR3 extends over 16 amino acids. Per germline, CDR1 SNHLY and CDR2 FYNNEI. The CDR3 coding sequence is TGTGCCAGCAGTGACCGGGGAGCCCGGGGCAATCAGCCCCAGCATTTT. Translation: CASSDRGARGNQPQHF. The full variable domain, in which reference TRBV2 and TRBJ1-5 provide the parts outside the CDR3, is EPEVTQTPSHQVTQMGQEVILRCVPISNHLYFYWYRQILGQKVEFLVSFYNNEISEKSEIFDDQFSVERPDGSNFTLKIRSTKLEDSAMYFCASSDRGARGNQPQHFGDGTRLSIL.